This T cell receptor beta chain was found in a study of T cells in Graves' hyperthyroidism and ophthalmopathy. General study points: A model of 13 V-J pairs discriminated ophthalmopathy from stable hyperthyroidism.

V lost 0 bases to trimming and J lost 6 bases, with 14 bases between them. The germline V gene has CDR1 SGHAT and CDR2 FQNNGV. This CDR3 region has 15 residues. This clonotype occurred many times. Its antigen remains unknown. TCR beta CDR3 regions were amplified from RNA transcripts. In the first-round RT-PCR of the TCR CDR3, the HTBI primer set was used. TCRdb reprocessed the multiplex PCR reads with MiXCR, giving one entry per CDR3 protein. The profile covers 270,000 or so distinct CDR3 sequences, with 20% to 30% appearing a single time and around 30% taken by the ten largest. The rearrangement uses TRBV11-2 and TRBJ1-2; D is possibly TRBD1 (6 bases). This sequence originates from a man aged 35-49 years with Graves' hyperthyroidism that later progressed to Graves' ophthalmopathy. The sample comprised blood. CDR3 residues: CASSLDPGTINGYTF. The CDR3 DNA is TGTGCCAGCAGCTTAGACCCCGGGACAATAAATGGCTACACCTTC.